The 26 T cell receptor beta chains given below trace back to one sample, sequenced in a study of cytomegalovirus exposure and HLA in healthy donors. It was with 60 Vbeta and 13 Jbeta primers that the PCR ran. Profiled with immunoSEQ multiplex PCR; TCRdb holds only in-frame clones, not every one. The sample shows 100,000 to 150,000 clones, around four fifths of them seen only once. The sequencing sample was made of PBMCs. The origin of the receptors is a boy between 10 and 17 years old in good health and CMV-seronegative.

This clone has a handful of counts. The chain recombines TRBV15 with TRBJ1-2, with 10 bases lining up with TRBD1. CDR3 length: 17 residues. V lost 5 bases, J lost 0 bases, and 9 bases stayed unmatched. Germline loops: CDR1 LNHNV, CDR2 YYDKDF (reference sequence). CDR3 sequence: CATSRMGQGTPNYGYTF. The CDR3 region has the DNA TGTGCCACCAGCCGGATGGGACAGGGGACCCCTAACTATGGCTACACCTTC.

J is TRBJ2-1 and V is TRBV7-9; D unclear. The CDR3 consists of 16 residues. CDR1 is SEHNR, CDR2 FQNEAQ, per germline (reference sequence). Trimming took 5 bases from V and 6 from J, leaving 20 bases between them. CDR3 nucleotide sequence: TGTGCCAGCAGCACCTTAGTCGGCAGCGAGCGCAATGAGCAGTTCTTC. Protein: CASSTLVGSERNEQFF.

The V and J genes are TRBV7-9 and TRBJ2-1; 10 bases align to TRBD2. Germline values: CDR1 SEHNR, CDR2 FQNEAQ (reference sequence). After removal of 6 bases from V and 9 bases from J, the junction contained 11 bases not matched to a gene. The CDR3 has 15 amino acids. CDR3 bases: TGTGCCAGCAGTCCTACAGGGTCTAGCGGGAGTGAGCAGTTCTTC. This sequence encodes CASSPTGSSGSEQFF.

The chain carries TRBV10-3 and TRBJ2-7, with 10 bases lining up with TRBD2. V gave up 3 bases and J gave up 3 bases; unmatched junction bases: 2. The CDR3 loop spans 14 amino acids. CDR1 and CDR2 from the germline V gene are ENHRY and SYGVKD. Here the CDR3 DNA reads TGTGCCATCAGTGATACTAGCGGGAACTACGAGCAGTACTTC. It yields the protein CAISDTSGNYEQYF.

The rearrangement links TRBV25-1 to TRBJ2-5; possibly TRBD2 for D (6 bases). Trimming took 5 bases from V and 2 from J, leaving 15 bases between them. The CDR3 is 15 amino acids. Germline V gene data show CDR1 as MGHDK and CDR2 as SYGVNS. CDR3 DNA sequence: TGTGCCAGCAGTCATCCAGCGGGCTTACAAGAGACCCAGTACTTC. Protein product: CASSHPAGLQETQYF.

This clone occurred a few times. The chain couples TRBV6-5 to TRBJ2-1, with D perhaps matching TRBD1 (5 bases). V was shortened by 3 bases and J by 4 bases, with 13 bases between the two germline ends. The length of the CDR3 is 15 residues. Germline values: CDR1 MNHEY, CDR2 SVGAGI. The CDR3 DNA follows: TGTGCCAGCAGTTATAAGGCAGGGATGTACAATGAGCAGTTCTTC. The encoded protein is CASSYKAGMYNEQFF.

Written as DNA, the CDR3 is TGTGCCAGCAGCCGACTACAGGGGGTAGGGGCTTTCTTT. Protein sequence: CASSRLQGVGAFF. V is TRBV7-9 and J is TRBJ1-1; 8 nucleotides align to TRBD1. Germline CDR1 SEHNR, CDR2 FQNEAQ (reference sequence). The CDR3 is 13 residues long. J gave up 11 bases and V 5 bases, and 10 bases lay outside the gene matches.

In the case of this clone: A read error may account for a junction end that differs from germline. The genes are TRBV6-1 and TRBJ2-5; 7 nucleotides match TRBD2. The CDR3 is 19 residues long. Germline V gene sequence: CDR1 MNHNS, CDR2 SASEGT. DNA of the CDR3: TGCGCCAGCAGTGAAGGGAAACTAGCGCTCGGAGTGGAGGGAGAGACCCAGTACTTC. This sequence encodes CASSEGKLALGVEGETQYF.

J is TRBJ2-1 and V is TRBV2; 8 nucleotides line up with TRBD2. V was clipped by 3 bases and J by 3 bases; unmatched bases: 4. This CDR3 is built from 15 residues. Germline lookup yields CDR1 SNHLY and CDR2 FYNNEI. The CDR3 sequence: CASSEAAGVYNEQFF. CDR3 nucleotide sequence: TGTGCCAGCAGTGAGGCAGCGGGAGTCTACAATGAGCAGTTCTTC.

The rearrangement uses TRBV19 and TRBJ1-5; 8 bases are a match to TRBD1. The germline V gene encodes CDR1 LNHDA and CDR2 SQIVND (reference sequence). There are 16 residues in the CDR3. V gave up 6 bases and J gave up 6 bases; unmatched junction bases: 13. The CDR3 sequence is CASRSMQGAGGQPQHF. The CDR3 bases are TGTGCCAGTAGATCCATGCAGGGGGCTGGGGGTCAGCCCCAGCATTTT.

V is TRBV21-1 and J is TRBJ1-1; the table gives TRBD1 as D, unverified against the DNA. TRBV21-1 is a recognized pseudogene. This CDR3 is 14 amino acids long. CDR3 in DNA: TGTGCCACCTCCCAAAAGGGGCTGAGCACTGAAGCTTTCTTT. As protein: CATSQKGLSTEAFF.

The chain uses TRBV5-3 and TRBJ2-7; 10 bases align to TRBD1. TRBV5-3 is sorted into the ORF group, with uncertain function. The CDR3 loop spans 15 amino acids. The V and J ends lost 2 bases and 0 bases, in that order; junction bases with no gene match: 2. CDR3 loop: CARSFGQGGSYEQYF. In nucleotides, the CDR3 is TGTGCCAGAAGCTTCGGACAGGGGGGCTCCTACGAGCAGTACTTC.

V usage is TRBV6-5 and J usage is TRBJ2-1, with D possibly TRBD2 on 6 matching bases. The V end was cut by 4 bases, the J end by 7 bases, with 14 bases between. The CDR3 is 14 amino acids. Germline CDR1 is MNHEY and CDR2 is SVGAGI. CDR3 loop: CASSFAIAVNEQFF. DNA for the CDR3: TGTGCCAGCAGTTTTGCAATAGCGGTAAATGAGCAGTTCTTC.

The V call is TRBV5-1, the J call TRBJ1-4, with 8 nucleotides matching TRBD1. The V gene's germline CDR1 is SGHRS and CDR2 YFSETQ. The CDR3 length is 15 residues. Losses at the gene ends were 4 bases for V and 5 bases for J; bases not matched to a gene: 7. The CDR3 DNA reads as TGCGCCAGCAGCGGGGCCGGGACAGGAAATGAAAAACTGTTTTTT. Translated, it gives CASSGAGTGNEKLFF.

The chain couples TRBV19 to TRBJ1-2; 7 bases map to TRBD1. With V trimmed by 6 bases and J by 6 bases, 7 bases remained unmatched. The germline gives CDR1 LNHDA, CDR2 SQIVND (reference sequence). The CDR3 loop spans 13 amino acids. CDR3 DNA: TGTGCCAGTAGCCCTGACAGGGTTGATGGCTACACCTTC. Translating gives CASSPDRVDGYTF.

This clone has just a few counts. Here the CDR3 reads CASSRGTSGSSDTQYF. CDR3 DNA sequence: TGTGCCAGCAGCCGGGGGACTAGCGGGAGTTCAGATACGCAGTATTTT. The genes are TRBV5-5 and TRBJ2-3, with 14 bases aligning to TRBD2. V lost 4 bases and J lost 4; bases outside the gene matches: 5. This CDR3 has 16 amino acids. Germline CDR1 and CDR2: SGHKS and YYEKEE (reference sequence). The variable domain in full, completed from reference TRBV5-5 and TRBJ2-3, reads DAGVTQSPTHLIKTRGQQVTLRCSPISGHKSVSWYQQVLGQGPQFIFQYYEKEERGRGNFPDRFSARQFPNYSSELNVNALLLGDSALYLCASSRGTSGSSDTQYFGPGTRLTVL.

This sequence joins TRBV6-1 and TRBJ1-3; D unclear. The CDR3 is made up of 15 amino acids. With 4 bases removed from V and 0 bases from J, the gap between germline ends came to 10 bases. Germline CDR1 reads MNHNS; CDR2 reads SASEGT. For the CDR3, the DNA is TGTGCCAGCAGTGCGGAGAACCGCTCTGGAAACACCATATATTTT. It specifies CASSAENRSGNTIYF.

V is TRBV25-1 and J is TRBJ2-1, with 8 bases matching TRBD2. The CDR3 covers 12 residues. The V gene end was trimmed by 10 bases and the J gene end by 5 bases; junction bases not matched to a gene: 4. CDR1 and CDR2 (germline): MGHDK, SYGVNS. The CDR3 nucleotides are TGTGCCACTAGCGGGTGGGACAATGAGCAGTTCTTC. It encodes CATSGWDNEQFF.

The gene calls are TRBV27 and TRBJ2-1; D remains unclear. The germline V and J ends were trimmed by 0 bases and 4 bases, with 10 bases remaining between them. Germline CDR1 MNHEY, CDR2 SMNVEV (reference sequence). CDR3 size: 15 residues. CDR3 coding DNA: TGTGCCAGCAGTTTATCTAGTGCACCATACAATGAGCAGTTCTTC. Translated, it gives CASSLSSAPYNEQFF.

This clone was recorded only once. The rearrangement joins TRBV5-3 to TRBJ2-1; a weak D match, TRBD2 (5 bases). TRBV5-3 is assigned to the ORF class and has an uncertain function. This CDR3 has 12 amino acids. Deletions cut 5 bases from V and 5 bases from J, with 8 bases between. This chain's CDR3 is CARSQRNNEQFF. The DNA of the CDR3 is TGTGCCAGAAGTCAGCGGAACAATGAGCAGTTCTTC.

CDR3 amino acids: CASSESGGFGTGELFF. Here the CDR3 DNA reads TGCGCCAGCAGTGAGTCCGGGGGGTTCGGCACCGGGGAGCTGTTTTTT. V is TRBV10-2 and J is TRBJ2-2, with 7 bases fitting TRBD2. The V gene end was trimmed by 0 bases and the J gene end by 4 bases; junction bases not matched to a gene: 5. The CDR3 loop spans 16 amino acids. The germline gives CDR1 WSHSY, CDR2 SAAADI.

This chain's CDR3 is CASSSQAGAGEQYF. CDR3 DNA: TGTGCCAGCAGTTCTCAGGCAGGGGCGGGCGAGCAGTACTTC. J is TRBJ2-7 and V is TRBV25-1, with D maybe TRBD1 (6 bases). Germline V gene lookup returns CDR1 MGHDK and CDR2 SYGVNS. V was cut by 5 bases and J by 6 bases, with 17 bases left in between. This CDR3 contains 14 residues.

The J gene is TRBJ2-7, the V gene TRBV5-4; no reliable D call. Trimming cost V 2 bases and J 4 bases, with 10 bases left between them. Germline values: CDR1 SGHNT, CDR2 YYREEE (reference sequence). The CDR3 runs to 13 residues. CDR3 bases: TGTGCCAGCAGCTTACCTAATTCATACGAGCAGTACTTC. Protein: CASSLPNSYEQYF.

The rearrangement joins TRBV6-1 to TRBJ1-3; D remains ambiguous. With 3 bases removed from V and 4 bases from J, the gap between germline ends came to 10 bases. CDR1 MNHNS and CDR2 SASEGT come from the germline V gene. The CDR3 is 14 residues long. DNA for the CDR3: TGTGCCAGCAGTGACCTCCTACGAGGAAACACCATATATTTT. Translating gives CASSDLLRGNTIYF.

The rearrangement uses TRBV10-3 and TRBJ1-5; no firm D call. The CDR3 is 18 amino acids. The germline V gene has CDR1 ENHRY and CDR2 SYGVKD. The V end was cut by 0 bases, the J end by 7 bases, with 22 bases between. CDR3 sequence: CAISESVVEVNRGQPQHF. CDR3 in DNA: TGTGCCATCAGTGAGTCCGTCGTAGAGGTAAATCGAGGGCAGCCCCAGCATTTT.

The chain carries TRBV5-4 and TRBJ1-2; D gene uncertain. CDR1 is SGHNT and CDR2 is YYREEE in the germline V gene (reference sequence). V lost 0 bases and J 4 bases, leaving 7 bases between the germline ends. The CDR3 runs to 13 residues. CDR3 nucleotide sequence: TGTGCCAGCAGCTTGGGGGGAGGCTATGGCTACACCTTC. This sequence encodes CASSLGGGYGYTF.